Each of the 22 T cell receptor beta chains below was sequenced from the same sample in a study of T cell repertoires in cytomegalovirus infection. TCRdb reprocessed the reads via MiXCR and lists one record per CDR3 protein. The table has 400,000 or so distinct CDR3 sequences, approximately 32% seen once. The sequenced material came from PBMCs. These receptors were collected from a human donor in good health (CMV status not recorded). Some clones in this sample may be carry-over from other donors' samples.

The sample holds a few counts of this clonotype. The chain uses TRBV5-4 and TRBJ2-5; no firm D call. V shed 4 bases and J shed 4 bases, with 20 bases lying between them. The CDR3 covers 16 residues. Germline V gene data show CDR1 as SGHNT and CDR2 as YYREEE (reference sequence). CDR3 in DNA: TGTGCCAGCAGCCCTAAACAGTCCCTTACCAGAGAGACCCAGTACTTC. Its translation: CASSPKQSLTRETQYF.

In this sample, this clonotype turned up a few times. One end of the junction is discordant with germline, which a read error may explain. The chain has TRBV5-3 and TRBJ2-3, with 14 bases aligning to TRBD2. TRBV5-3 is placed among ORFs of uncertain function. This CDR3 region has 18 residues. In nucleotides, the CDR3 is TGTGCCAGCAGCTCGACCCCGGGACTAGCGGGGGGCACAGATACGCAGTATTTT. The encoded protein is CASSSTPGLAGGTDTQYF.

Many counts were recorded for this clonotype. The chain uses TRBV7-2 and TRBJ1-5; 7 nucleotides match TRBD1. V dropped 0 bases and J dropped 4; count of bases not matched to a gene: 0. This CDR3 is 14 amino acids long. CDR1 and CDR2 (germline): SGHTA, FQGNSA. The CDR3 sequence: CASSLATGNQPQHF. The CDR3 region has the DNA TGTGCCAGCAGCTTAGCGACAGGGAATCAGCCCCAGCATTTT.

V usage is TRBV7-6 and J usage is TRBJ2-1, with D tentatively TRBD1 or TRBD2 (6 bases each). Germline V gene sequence: CDR1 SGHVS, CDR2 FNYEAQ. The CDR3 is 16 residues long. The V and J ends lost 5 bases and 4 bases respectively, with 18 bases between them. CDR3 DNA: TGTGCCAGCAGCGCGGGACACAAAGTGGGGTACAATGAGCAGTTCTTC. Translated, it gives CASSAGHKVGYNEQFF.

The rearrangement links TRBV4-1 to TRBJ2-7; D is unclear. The germline gives CDR1 MGHRA, CDR2 YSYEKL. The V gene lost 4 bases and the J gene lost 1 base, with 17 bases spanning the gap. The CDR3 runs to 16 residues. CDR3 nucleotides: TGCGCCAGCAGCCCCGCCGACGAGTATAGATCCTACGAGCAGTACTTC. It translates to CASSPADEYRSYEQYF.

This clonotype turned up a few times. The rearrangement uses TRBV20-1 and TRBJ1-2; 10 nucleotides match TRBD1. Germline CDR1 is DFQATT and CDR2 is SNEGSKA (reference sequence). Trimming cost V 3 bases and J 4 bases; bases outside gene matches: 5. The length of the CDR3 is 14 residues. Here the CDR3 reads CSASSTGGLYGYTF. CDR3 nucleotides: TGCAGTGCTAGCTCGACAGGGGGCCTCTATGGCTACACCTTC.

The genes are TRBV6-2 or TRBV6-3 and TRBJ1-5; no clear D. Germline CDR1 is MNHEY and CDR2 is SVGEGT. The CDR3 has 18 amino acids. V lost 8 bases and J 0 bases, leaving 23 bases between the germline ends. The chain's CDR3 is CASFHSLNLTDSNQPQHF. The CDR3 DNA follows: TGTGCCAGCTTCCATTCGCTAAACTTGACGGATAGCAATCAGCCCCAGCATTTT.

This chain joins TRBV12-3 or TRBV12-4 and TRBJ2-7; no firm D call. The CDR3 totals 13 residues. The V end lost 2 bases, the J end lost 5 bases, and 10 bases lay between the germline ends. The DNA of the CDR3 is TGTGCCAGCAGTTTAAAACAGTCCCACGAGCAGTACTTC. This translates into CASSLKQSHEQYF.

This clonotype was recorded at least ten times. The genes are TRBV7-8 and TRBJ1-1, with 8 bases matching TRBD1. Per the germline V gene, CDR1 is SGHVS and CDR2 is FQNEAQ. The length of the CDR3 is 15 residues. The ends lost 5 bases at V and 1 base at J; junction bases unmatched: 6. The CDR3 region is CASSLRQGTNTEAFF. Written as DNA, the CDR3 is TGTGCCAGCAGCCTAAGACAGGGGACGAACACTGAAGCTTTCTTT.

About this clonotype: This could be a read error, since a much larger clone is one nucleotide away. The chain joins TRBV12-3 or TRBV12-4 to TRBJ2-7, with D possibly TRBD1 on 5 matching bases. This CDR3 has 15 residues. The CDR3 spells CASSLADTPDYEPYF. The CDR3 DNA sequence: TGTGCCAGCAGTTTAGCGGACACCCCGGATTACGAGCCGTACTTC.

Comment on this clonotype: A much bigger clone sits one base away, suggesting this may be a read error. The V and J genes are TRBV12-3 or TRBV12-4 and TRBJ2-5; TRBD2 aligns across 11 bases. This CDR3 has 16 amino acids. J lost 7 bases, V lost 3 bases, and 10 bases had no gene match. The CDR3 DNA reads TGTGCCAGCAGTTTTATAGCGGGGGGGGACCCAGTGACCCAGTACTTC. This sequence encodes CASSFIAGGDPVTQYF.

Of note for this clonotype: One base away lies a much larger clone, so this may be a sequencing read error. This chain uses TRBV7-8 with TRBJ2-2; D is uncertain. CDR1 and CDR2 from the germline V gene are SGHVS and FQNEAQ. The CDR3 contains 14 residues. The V end lost 1 base, the J end lost 2 bases, and 5 bases lay between the germline ends. CDR3 nucleotides: TGTGCCAGCAGCTTAGACAACAACACCGGGGAGCTGTTTTTT. Its protein is CASSLDNNTGELFF.

Worth noting for this clonotype: A much bigger clone sits one base away, suggesting this may be a read error. The V and J genes are TRBV7-3 and TRBJ1-4; the D is unclear. CDR1 SGHTA and CDR2 FQGTGA come from the germline V gene. CDR3 length: 14 residues. The V end was cut by 0 bases, the J end by 7 bases, with 9 bases between. The DNA of the CDR3 is TGTGCCAGCAGCTTAACACCAGCCCGTGAAAAACTGTTTTTT. Translation gives CASSLTPAREKLFF.

V and J are TRBV6-1 and TRBJ2-6; D is tentatively TRBD1 or TRBD2 (5 bases each). Germline values: CDR1 MNHNS, CDR2 SASEGT. The CDR3 length is 16 residues. Trimming pared 5 bases from V and 0 bases from J, leaving 11 bases between. This CDR3 reads CASSSKGRSGANVLTF. As DNA, the CDR3 is TGTGCCAGCAGTTCCAAGGGACGCTCTGGGGCCAACGTCCTGACTTTC.

This clonotype was observed a handful of times. This chain's CDR3 is CASSRQYTGELFF. The CDR3 DNA follows: TGTGCCAGCAGCCGACAGTACACCGGGGAGCTGTTTTTT. V usage is TRBV7-3 and J usage is TRBJ2-2, with D perhaps matching TRBD1 (5 bases). The CDR3 length is 13 residues. Germline CDR1 and CDR2: SGHTA and FQGTGA. V was trimmed by 5 bases and J by 3 bases, leaving 7 bases between them.

This clonotype occurred many times. The chain carries TRBV6-1 and TRBJ1-1, with D tentatively TRBD1 (6 bases). The CDR3 runs 13 residues. Trimming took off 6 bases at V and 7 bases at J, with 15 bases between the two ends. Per the germline V gene, CDR1 is MNHNS and CDR2 is SASEGT. The CDR3 DNA reads TGTGCCAGCAGAGCCCGGGGGGCGATTGAAGCTTTCTTT. Its translation is CASRARGAIEAFF.

The chain recombines TRBV12-3 or TRBV12-4 with TRBJ2-7; 11 bases are shared with TRBD1. V shed 8 bases, J shed 7 bases, and the junction held 7 bases outside the gene matches. The length of the CDR3 is 13 residues. The CDR3 protein is CASGDRGINEQYF. The CDR3 DNA follows: TGTGCCAGCGGGGACAGGGGGATAAATGAGCAGTACTTC.

This clonotype was seen ten or more times. This rearrangement joins TRBV28 to TRBJ1-4, with 7 positions matching TRBD1. The CDR3 runs 16 residues. V lost 7 bases, J lost 8 bases, and 16 bases stayed unmatched. Germline loops: CDR1 MDHEN, CDR2 SYDVKM. The CDR3 sequence: CASTKRGTAEGEKLFF. As DNA, the CDR3 is TGTGCCAGCACCAAAAGGGGGACAGCCGAGGGGGAAAAACTGTTTTTT.

For this clonotype: A much larger clone differs from this one at a single base, so this may be a read error. It is likely a read error, because the conserved phenylalanine at the end of the CDR3 is missing. The J gene is TRBJ2-1, the V gene TRBV7-6; no clear D. The V end lost 1 base, the J end lost 6 bases, and 13 bases lay between the germline ends. The CDR3 length is 15 residues. Germline CDR1 SGHVS, CDR2 FNYEAQ. This CDR3 is CASSLEGTLGNEQFL. CDR3 bases: TGTGCCAGCAGCTTAGAGGGCACGTTGGGCAATGAGCAGTTCTTA.

Concerning this clonotype: A much larger clone differs by one base, so this may be a read error. The V call is TRBV12-3 or TRBV12-4, the J call TRBJ1-4; D is undetermined. Trimming cost V 2 bases and J 4 bases, with 8 bases left between them. This CDR3 is built from 14 residues. The CDR3 DNA reads TGTGCCAGCAGTTTACAGTCCATTAATGAAAAACTGTTTTTT. Its translation: CASSLQSINEKLFF.

V gene TRBV27 combines with J gene TRBJ1-5, with 10 positions matching TRBD1. The CDR3 consists of 17 residues. Germline V lookup: CDR1 MNHEY, CDR2 SMNVEV (reference sequence). Germline trimming cut 1 base from V and 4 bases from J; bases unmatched to any gene: 7. The CDR3 nucleotides read TGTGCCAGCAGTTTATTAGGGCGGGGACAGGGGAATCAGCCCCAGCATTTT. Its protein is CASSLLGRGQGNQPQHF.

This clonotype was observed at least ten times. The chain joins TRBV7-6 to TRBJ2-7; D assignment may be TRBD1 or TRBD2 (5 bases each). V was clipped by 5 bases and J by 7 bases, with 15 bases between them. Germline CDR1 SGHVS, CDR2 FNYEAQ. The CDR3 has 13 residues. The CDR3 nucleotides are TGTGCCAGCAGCCTGGGGACGGTTCGGGAGCAGTACTTC. Its translation: CASSLGTVREQYF.